This T cell receptor beta chain is drawn from a study of beta chain features in type 1 diabetes. In the study overall: The study examined about 110,000,000 sorted cells across all samples.

This clone was seen only a few times. Its antigen is undetermined. Expressed TCRB transcripts were sequenced, since all the RNA that had been isolated was reverse transcribed. Profiling relied on immunoSEQ multiplex PCR, and the TCRdb table lists in-frame clones only, not all of them. This sample has around 70,000 clones; roughly 49% occur once, and the top ten carry 0.7%. A single heparinised draw of around 110 mL on average was taken per donor. General observations from the study: Shortening that was moderate but significant affected the TCRB CDR3s of Type 1 diabetes patients in all four CD4+ subsets. High TCR expression in some cells could lead to their over-representation in cDNA sequencing.

Between the trimmed V and J ends, which lost 7 bases and 2 bases, there was a span of 12 bases. The CDR3 extends over 14 amino acids. Germline V CDR1 and CDR2: SNHLY, FYNNEI. The receptor comes from a man aged 25 to 45 with type 1 diabetes. This chain connects TRBV2 to TRBJ1-5, with a possible D match to TRBD1 (5 bases). Sequenced sample: central memory CD4+ T cells from blood. The CDR3 sequence is CASTGRGGNQPQHF. The CDR3 nucleotides read TGTGCCAGCACCGGGAGGGGAGGCAATCAGCCCCAGCATTTT.